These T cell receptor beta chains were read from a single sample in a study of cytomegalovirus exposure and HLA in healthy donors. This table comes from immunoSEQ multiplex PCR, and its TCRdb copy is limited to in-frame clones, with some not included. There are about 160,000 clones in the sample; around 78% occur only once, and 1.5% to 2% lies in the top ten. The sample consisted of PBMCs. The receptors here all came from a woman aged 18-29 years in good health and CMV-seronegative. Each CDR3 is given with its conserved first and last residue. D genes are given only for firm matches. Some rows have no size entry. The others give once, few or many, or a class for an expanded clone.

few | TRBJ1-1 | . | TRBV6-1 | TGTGCCAGCAGTTGGAAAGGACTCCGGAACACTGAAGCTTTCTTT | CASSWKGLRNTEAFF
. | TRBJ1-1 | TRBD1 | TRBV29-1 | TGTAGCGTTGAGTTACAGGGGGCGAAGACTGAAGCTTTCTTT | CSVELQGAKTEAFF
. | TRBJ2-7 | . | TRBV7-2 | TGTGCCAGCAGCTTAGGTCGGGTGACTTCCTACGAGCAGTACTTC | CASSLGRVTSYEQYF
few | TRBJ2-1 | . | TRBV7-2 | TGTGCCAGCAGCTTAAGCTACGAGCAGTTCTTC | CASSLSYEQFF
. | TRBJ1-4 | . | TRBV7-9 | TGTGCCAGCAGACGGGATAGCAATGAAAAACTGTTTTTT | CASRRDSNEKLFF
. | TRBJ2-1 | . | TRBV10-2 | TGCGCCAGCAGTGGCTTAGCGGAAAATGAGCAGTTCTTC | CASSGLAENEQFF
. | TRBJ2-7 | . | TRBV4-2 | TGTGCCAGCAGCCAAGTCTTGCGGGGCTACGAGCAGTACTTC | CASSQVLRGYEQYF
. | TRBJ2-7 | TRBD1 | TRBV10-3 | TGTGCCATCAGTGACCGAGGGGGCGCCTACGAGCAGTACTTC | CAISDRGGAYEQYF
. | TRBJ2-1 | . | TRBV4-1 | TGCGCCAGCAGCCAAGATGAAAGGAGCAATGAGCAGTTCTTC | CASSQDERSNEQFF
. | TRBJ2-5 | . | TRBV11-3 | TGTGCCAGCAGCGCACAAGTTGCTGAGACCCAGTACTTC | CASSAQVAETQYF
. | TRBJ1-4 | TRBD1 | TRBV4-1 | TGCGCCAGCAGCCAAGTAGGGACAGGTAATGAAAAACTGTTTTTT | CASSQVGTGNEKLFF